Presented here are 18 T cell receptor beta chains from one specimen sequenced in a study of cytomegalovirus exposure and HLA in healthy donors. With 60 Vbeta and 13 Jbeta primers, the PCR was carried out. Method: immunoSEQ multiplex PCR; TCRdb's copy keeps in-frame clones and lacks some. The data contain 110,000 to 150,000 clones, about 75% of them singletons. Sequences were obtained from PBMCs. These receptors were taken from a woman under 40 in good health and CMV-seronegative.

This clone appeared a single time. This sequence joins TRBV9 and TRBJ2-2, with D perhaps matching TRBD2 (5 bases). CDR1 is SGDLS and CDR2 is YYNGEE in the germline V gene. Trimming shortened V by 4 bases and J by 4 bases, and 14 bases separated the two germline ends. The CDR3 is 15 amino acids. Here the CDR3 DNA reads TGTGCCAGCAGCCGGCCAGCGGAGATCACCGGGGAGCTGTTTTTT. The encoded protein is CASSRPAEITGELFF. Variable domain in full (rest from reference TRBV9 and TRBJ2-2): DSGVTQTPKHLITATGQRVTLRCSPRSGDLSVYWYQQSLDQGLQFLIQYYNGEERAKGNILERFSAQQFPDLHSELNLSSLELGDSALYFCASSRPAEITGELFFGEGSRLTVL.

J is TRBJ1-6 and V is TRBV27, with 8 positions matching TRBD1. Germline-derived CDR1 and CDR2 are MNHEY and SMNVEV (reference sequence). V shed 10 bases, J shed 8 bases, and the junction held 13 bases outside the gene matches. This CDR3 contains 15 residues. The DNA of the CDR3 is TGTGCCACCAGAGAACTAGGACAGGGCTATTCACCCCTCCACTTT. It encodes CATRELGQGYSPLHF.

Here the CDR3 reads CASSQVATKQNTEAFF. The DNA of the CDR3 is TGTGCCAGCAGCCAAGTGGCTACTAAACAAAACACTGAAGCTTTCTTT. V and J are TRBV4-2 and TRBJ1-1; D remains unclear. There are 16 residues in the CDR3. The V end was cut by 1 base, the J end by 2 bases, with 14 bases between. Germline V CDR1 and CDR2: LGHNA, YNFKEQ.

This chain links TRBV2 with TRBJ2-7; TRBD2 matches 13 bases. Germline trimming cut 6 bases from V and 1 base from J; bases unmatched to any gene: 3. Per the germline V gene, CDR1 is SNHLY and CDR2 is FYNNEI. CDR3 size: 15 residues. In DNA, the CDR3 is TGTGCCAGCAGCGGGACTAGCGGGACTTCCTACGAGCAGTACTTC. This codes for CASSGTSGTSYEQYF.

The V and J genes are TRBV11-3 and TRBJ2-7, with TRBD1 as a possible D gene (6 bases). Trimming stripped 4 bases from V and 5 bases from J, with 18 bases between. Germline V gene sequence: CDR1 SGHNT, CDR2 YENEEA. CDR3 length equals 15 residues. CDR3 sequence reads: CASSSGHMDSDEQYF. CDR3 nucleotide sequence: TGTGCCAGCAGCTCAGGGCACATGGACAGCGACGAGCAGTACTTC.

The V call is TRBV10-3, the J call TRBJ2-7, with D maybe TRBD1 (5 bases). CDR1 is ENHRY and CDR2 is SYGVKD in the germline V gene. Deletions cut 3 bases from V and 2 bases from J, with 8 bases between. The CDR3 spans 13 residues. DNA for the CDR3: TGTGCCATCAGTGAATACAGGACCTACGAGCAGTACGTC. Translated, it gives CAISEYRTYEQYV.

The table lists this clone with a few counts. The chain is built from TRBV5-8 and TRBJ2-3; 9 positions match TRBD2. The V gene's germline CDR1 is SGHTS and CDR2 YDEGEE. This CDR3 contains 19 residues. V lost 4 bases and J lost 4; bases outside the gene matches: 19. The CDR3 DNA follows: TGTGCCAGCAGCCGGGGGGGAGGTGGGACTAGCCTAACGGCAGATACGCAGTATTTT. This codes for CASSRGGGGTSLTADTQYF.

The V and J genes are TRBV6-5 and TRBJ2-5; 9 positions match TRBD2. Unmatched junction bases numbered 3, after V lost 2 bases and J lost 2 bases. Germline values: CDR1 MNHEY, CDR2 SVGAGI. The CDR3 has 15 amino acids. CDR3 sequence: CASSYRGLAQETQYF. Written as DNA, the CDR3 is TGTGCCAGCAGTTACAGGGGACTAGCTCAAGAGACCCAGTACTTC.

The rearrangement links TRBV9 to TRBJ1-5; 7 nucleotides line up with TRBD1. Trimming removed 4 bases from V and 0 bases from J; junction bases left unmatched: 4. Germline V gives CDR1 SGDLS, CDR2 YYNGEE. The CDR3 contains 15 residues. Here the CDR3 reads CASSLGQNSNQPQHF. As DNA, the CDR3 is TGTGCCAGCAGCTTGGGACAGAATAGCAATCAGCCCCAGCATTTT.

The J gene is TRBJ2-3, the V gene TRBV28, with a tentative D call TRBD2 (6 bases). V lost 3 bases and J lost 2, with 18 bases in between. This CDR3 region has 17 residues. Germline V CDR1 and CDR2: MDHEN, SYDVKM. This chain's CDR3 is CASSFKSFRGFTDTQYF. The CDR3 region has the DNA TGTGCCAGCAGTTTTAAATCGTTCCGGGGGTTCACAGATACGCAGTATTTT.

The chain has TRBV19 and TRBJ2-1; 8 bases are shared with TRBD2. Germline CDR1 LNHDA, CDR2 SQIVND (reference sequence). Trimming cost V 9 bases and J 8 bases; bases outside gene matches: 15. The CDR3 contains 15 residues. The CDR3 sequence: CAREETGTSGDEQFF. CDR3 nucleotide sequence: TGTGCCAGGGAGGAAACCGGGACTAGTGGTGATGAGCAGTTCTTC.

This sequence joins TRBV4-1 and TRBJ1-4; D is possibly TRBD1 (6 bases). Germline lookup yields CDR1 MGHRA and CDR2 YSYEKL. The V end was cut by 5 bases, the J end by 0 bases, with 10 bases between. This CDR3 has 15 amino acids. CDR3 nucleotide sequence: TGCGCCAGCAGCGGACAGCTTGCAACTAATGAAAAACTGTTTTTT. Residues: CASSGQLATNEKLFF.

This clone was observed a few times. J is TRBJ1-5 and V is TRBV28, with a possible D match to TRBD1 (5 bases). This CDR3 is built from 18 residues. Germline lookup yields CDR1 MDHEN and CDR2 SYDVKM. V shed 5 bases and J shed 0 bases, with 20 bases lying between them. CDR3 in DNA: TGTGCCAGCAGTAGAACGAGCGACAGCATCTATAGCAATCAGCCCCAGCATTTT. Translation: CASSRTSDSIYSNQPQHF.

This clone was recorded once. The V and J genes are TRBV19 and TRBJ2-1, with TRBD2 matching over 11 bases. The CDR3 runs to 17 residues. Germline V gene sequence: CDR1 LNHDA, CDR2 SQIVND (reference sequence). V was clipped by 5 bases and J by 7 bases; unmatched bases: 13. The chain's CDR3 is CASSPRLAGWFGNEQFF. CDR3 DNA: TGTGCCAGTAGTCCCAGACTAGCGGGGTGGTTCGGGAATGAGCAGTTCTTC.

The CDR3 loop reads CASSFQGADTQYF. As DNA, the CDR3 is TGTGCCAGCAGTTTTCAGGGGGCAGATACGCAGTATTTT. The chain links TRBV28 to TRBJ2-3; 7 bases are shared with TRBD1. Germline-derived CDR1 and CDR2 are MDHEN and SYDVKM. Losses at the gene ends were 3 bases for V and 4 bases for J; bases not matched to a gene: 1. This CDR3 is 13 amino acids long.

The chain joins TRBV10-3 to TRBJ1-5; D possibly corresponds to TRBD1 (5 bases). This CDR3 has 12 amino acids. The V and J ends lost 0 bases and 14 bases respectively, with 11 bases between them. Germline V gene data show CDR1 as ENHRY and CDR2 as SYGVKD. CDR3 sequence: CAISESGTPEHF. Written as DNA, the CDR3 is TGTGCCATCAGTGAGTCGGGGACTCCGGAGCATTTT.

V gene TRBV6-6 combines with J gene TRBJ1-1; a weak D match, TRBD1 (5 bases). V lost 7 bases, J lost 11 bases, and 14 bases lay in between. CDR1 and CDR2 from the germline V gene are MNHNY and SVGAGI (reference sequence). The CDR3 has 11 residues. The CDR3 region has the DNA TGTGCCAGCAACTACGGGGGGGGTGCTTTCTTT. Its translation is CASNYGGGAFF.

This chain uses TRBV6-5 with TRBJ1-4; D may be TRBD1 (6 bases). Deletions cut 7 bases from V and 4 bases from J, with 7 bases between. There are 12 residues in the CDR3. Germline assignment: CDR1 MNHEY and CDR2 SVGAGI. CDR3 coding DNA: TGTGCCAGCATGGACAGTAATGAAAAACTGTTTTTT. It encodes CASMDSNEKLFF.